This T cell receptor beta chain emerged from a study of T cells in Graves' hyperthyroidism and ophthalmopathy. General study results and limits: Most clonotypes expanded in thyroid above 0.001 were likewise present in blood.

In this sample, this clonotype turned up many times. Antigen unknown. There were TCR beta CDR3 regions amplified from RNA transcripts. Primed by the HTBI set, a first-round RT-PCR was run on the TCR CDR3. TCRdb reanalysed the multiplex PCR reads using MiXCR and keeps one entry per CDR3 protein. The repertoire holds 50,000 to 60,000 distinct CDR3 sequences, with 40% to 55% as singletons. This CDR3 region has 15 residues. Germline V CDR1 and CDR2: MNHEY, SVGAGI. Trimming removed 6 bases from V and 2 bases from J; junction bases left unmatched: 6. The source material was blood. V and J are TRBV6-5 and TRBJ2-7; 11 nucleotides match TRBD1. The source is a woman aged 25 to 39 with Graves' ophthalmopathy. CDR3 coding DNA: TGTGCCAGCAGATATAGGGACAGGGGGGCCTACGAGCAGTACTTC. Residues: CASRYRDRGAYEQYF.